These 29 T cell receptor beta chains came from one sample sequenced in a study of sequential checkpoint blockade in melanoma. Libraries were prepared by immunoSEQ multiplex PCR; TCRdb keeps only in-frame clonotypes and omits some of them. Of approximately 37,000 clones listed, 80% to 90% were seen once; the top ten hold 5.5% to 7%. The treatment denotes: randomized to nivolumab then ipilimumab (arm A) or the reverse (arm B). Here the sequenced sample was CD8+ T cells sorted from blood (inferred from file names), taken from a patient given nivolumab and ipilimumab in sequence. Every receptor here comes from a human donor with melanoma.

V usage is TRBV29-1 and J usage is TRBJ2-1, with a weak D call TRBD2 (6 bases). This CDR3 has 11 amino acids. The V end was cut by 6 bases, the J end by 10 bases, with 13 bases between. CDR1 SQVTM and CDR2 ANQGSEA come from the germline V gene. The CDR3 coding sequence is TGCAGCGTCCGGGGTGGGGGGGAGCAGTTCTTC. This sequence encodes CSVRGGGEQFF.

This sequence joins TRBV4-1 and TRBJ2-5; D may be TRBD2 (6 bases). With 0 bases removed from V and 9 bases from J, the gap between germline ends came to 14 bases. Germline-derived CDR1 and CDR2 are MGHRA and YSYEKL. The CDR3 covers 14 residues. CDR3 residues: CASSQDGGGAAQYF. Written as DNA, the CDR3 is TGCGCCAGCAGCCAAGACGGAGGCGGGGCAGCCCAGTACTTC.

The chain recombines TRBV27 with TRBJ2-1; 14 bases fit TRBD2. Trimming took 2 bases from V and 2 from J; bases not matched to a gene: 5. CDR1 and CDR2 from the germline V gene are MNHEY and SMNVEV (reference sequence). This CDR3 region has 18 residues. CDR3 protein: CASSLGAGLAGAYNEQFF. Written as DNA, the CDR3 is TGTGCCAGCAGTTTAGGCGCGGGACTAGCGGGAGCCTACAATGAGCAGTTCTTC.

V and J are TRBV7-6 and TRBJ2-1; weak D call: TRBD2 (5 bases). This CDR3 contains 11 residues. The germline V gene encodes CDR1 SGHVS and CDR2 FNYEAQ. Trimming took 5 bases from V and 9 from J, leaving 8 bases between them. The DNA for the CDR3 is TGTGCCAGCAGCACCGGAGGTGAGCAGTTCTTC. It codes for CASSTGGEQFF.

The chain has TRBV11-2 and TRBJ1-2; D remains unclear. CDR1 is SGHAT and CDR2 is FQNNGV in the germline V gene. Deletions cut 3 bases from V and 0 bases from J, with 14 bases between. The CDR3 extends over 16 amino acids. CDR3 coding DNA: TGTGCCAGCAGCTTTTCACCGGGAGAAGCTAACTATGGCTACACCTTC. Translating gives CASSFSPGEANYGYTF.

V and J are TRBV5-6 and TRBJ2-7; D is ambiguous. Germline CDR1 is SGHDT and CDR2 is YYEEEE. CDR3 length equals 16 residues. V gave up 0 bases and J gave up 7 bases, with 20 bases separating them. The CDR3 bases are TGTGCCAGCAGCTTGGTCATGGCCTCTGAAGTCGGGGAGCAGTACTTC. Its translation: CASSLVMASEVGEQYF.

The chain employs TRBV28 and TRBJ2-7; 7 bases fit TRBD2. V lost 3 bases and J lost 0; bases outside the gene matches: 11. Germline V gives CDR1 MDHEN, CDR2 SYDVKM. This CDR3 contains 17 residues. This chain's CDR3 is CASSFPPSGPSSYEQYF. The CDR3 DNA follows: TGTGCCAGCAGTTTCCCCCCTAGCGGTCCCAGCTCCTACGAGCAGTACTTC.

This sequence joins TRBV9 and TRBJ2-1, with 10 bases fitting TRBD2. The CDR3 loop spans 16 amino acids. The J segment lost 6 bases and the V segment lost 4 bases, leaving 10 bases of the junction unmatched. CDR1 SGDLS and CDR2 YYNGEE come from the germline V gene. CDR3 sequence (DNA): TGTGCCAGCAGCCCACGGCAGCTAGCGGGAGTCAATGAGCAGTTCTTC. It encodes CASSPRQLAGVNEQFF.

This chain joins TRBV23-1 and TRBJ2-7; 7 nucleotides match TRBD1. TRBV23-1 carries the ORF label, with uncertain function. V dropped 4 bases and J dropped 3; count of bases not matched to a gene: 12. The length of the CDR3 is 16 residues. CDR3 sequence: CASSRKAGTASYEQYF. In DNA, the CDR3 is TGCGCCAGCAGTCGTAAAGCCGGGACAGCCAGCTACGAGCAGTACTTC.

This chain uses TRBV29-1 with TRBJ2-1; perhaps TRBD2 as D (5 bases). V gave up 1 base and J gave up 9 bases, with 13 bases separating them. This CDR3 region has 13 residues. Germline V CDR1 and CDR2: SQVTM, ANQGSEA. CDR3 sequence: CSVEAGRVAEQFF. CDR3 nucleotide sequence: TGCAGCGTTGAAGCGGGAAGGGTTGCTGAGCAGTTCTTC.

The chain employs TRBV5-6 and TRBJ2-7, with D possibly matching TRBD1 (6 bases). CDR3 length: 11 residues. From germline, CDR1 is SGHDT and CDR2 YYEEEE. With 3 bases removed from V and 6 bases from J, the gap between germline ends came to 7 bases. The CDR3 region is CASSSGAEQYF. The CDR3, as DNA: TGTGCCAGCAGCTCAGGGGCCGAGCAGTACTTC.

The CDR3 coding sequence is TGTGCCAGCAGCGTAGCTACGGGACAGGTATCTAGCACAGATACGCAGTATTTT. The encoded protein is CASSVATGQVSSTDTQYF. The chain couples TRBV9 to TRBJ2-3, with 8 bases that match TRBD1. The CDR3 length is 18 residues. Germline trimming cut 0 bases from V and 0 bases from J; bases unmatched to any gene: 9. Germline assignment: CDR1 SGDLS and CDR2 YYNGEE.

The chain recombines TRBV10-2 with TRBJ1-1; 9 nucleotides line up with TRBD1. CDR1 is WSHSY and CDR2 is SAAADI in the germline V gene. The trim removed 4 bases at V and 4 bases at J, leaving 7 bases unmatched. CDR3 length: 15 residues. CDR3 region: CASSAGDREGTEAFF. DNA of the CDR3: TGCGCCAGCAGTGCGGGGGACAGGGAGGGCACTGAAGCTTTCTTT.

The chain combines TRBV5-1 with TRBJ2-5; D is undetermined. Germline CDR1 reads SGHRS; CDR2 reads YFSETQ. The CDR3 runs 13 residues. V gave up 0 bases and J gave up 5 bases, with 8 bases separating them. The CDR3 nucleotides read TGCGCCAGCAGCTTGGAAGACTGGGAGACCCAGTACTTC. It encodes CASSLEDWETQYF.

The rearrangement links TRBV27 to TRBJ1-1, with 11 nucleotides matching TRBD1. The germline V gene encodes CDR1 MNHEY and CDR2 SMNVEV (reference sequence). V lost 0 bases to trimming and J lost 5 bases; unmatched junction nucleotides: 2. The CDR3 consists of 15 residues. CDR3 nucleotide sequence: TGTGCCAGCAGTTTATCGGACAGGGGGCCGACTGAAGCTTTCTTT. Protein: CASSLSDRGPTEAFF.

The chain employs TRBV30 and TRBJ1-2; 9 bases fit TRBD1. The V gene end was trimmed by 1 base and the J gene end by 5 bases; junction bases not matched to a gene: 8. The CDR3 covers 15 residues. Germline CDR1 GTSNPN, CDR2 SVGIG (reference sequence). In nucleotides, the CDR3 is TGTGCCTGGAGTGAAATACAGGGGGCTGGGTATGGCTACACCTTC. This sequence encodes CAWSEIQGAGYGYTF.

This chain connects TRBV28 to TRBJ2-3; TRBD1 agrees at 7 bases. V dropped 5 bases and J dropped 3; count of bases not matched to a gene: 8. Germline V gives CDR1 MDHEN, CDR2 SYDVKM. This CDR3 is built from 15 residues. CDR3 in DNA: TGTGCCAGCAGTGCCACCGGGACAGTAACAGATACGCAGTATTTT. Translation: CASSATGTVTDTQYF.

The V call is TRBV27, the J call TRBJ2-1, with 7 bases that match TRBD2. This CDR3 region has 18 residues. V was pared by 1 base and J by 5 bases, with 14 bases of the junction left unmatched. Germline CDR1 and CDR2: MNHEY and SMNVEV (reference sequence). In nucleotides, the CDR3 is TGTGCCAGCAGTTTATACCCCCCTTGGCTAGCGGCCAACAATGAGCAGTTCTTC. Its protein is CASSLYPPWLAANNEQFF.

The rearrangement joins TRBV9 to TRBJ2-3; no reliable D call. CDR3 size: 15 residues. Germline V gene sequence: CDR1 SGDLS, CDR2 YYNGEE. The V and J ends lost 0 bases and 2 bases respectively, with 10 bases between them. The CDR3: CASSVDSYLTDTQYF. The CDR3 coding sequence is TGTGCCAGCAGCGTAGACAGTTATCTCACAGATACGCAGTATTTT.

The chain couples TRBV6-4 to TRBJ2-3; D perhaps matches TRBD1 (7 bases). CDR1 is MRHNA, CDR2 SNTAGT, per germline. The CDR3 length is 14 residues. V lost 8 bases and J 4 bases, leaving 16 bases between the germline ends. The CDR3 protein is CASSEEGAADTQYF. As DNA, the CDR3 is TGTGCCAGCTCCGAGGAGGGGGCGGCAGATACGCAGTATTTT.

This clone appeared once. DNA of the CDR3: TGTGCCAGCAGCCCTCGGGGTGGGGACAGCTTTGGCTACACCTTC. It translates to CASSPRGGDSFGYTF. The chain links TRBV7-9 to TRBJ1-2; 7 nucleotides agree with TRBD1. The ends lost 5 bases at V and 7 bases at J; junction bases unmatched: 13. The CDR3 consists of 15 residues. Germline CDR1 reads SEHNR; CDR2 reads FQNEAQ (reference sequence).

This clone was recorded once. The CDR3 region is CASSSTRTANTEAFF. The CDR3 bases are TGTGCCAGCAGCTCTACGCGGACAGCGAACACTGAAGCTTTCTTT. The chain recombines TRBV7-6 with TRBJ1-1, with D perhaps TRBD1 (6 bases). The V and J ends lost 4 bases and 1 base respectively, with 13 bases between them. The CDR3 is 15 amino acids. Germline V CDR1 and CDR2: SGHVS, FNYEAQ.

The rearrangement joins TRBV2 to TRBJ2-1; TRBD2 agrees at 9 bases. The CDR3 extends over 18 amino acids. The trim removed 5 bases at V and 0 bases at J, leaving 11 bases unmatched. CDR1 and CDR2 from the germline V gene are SNHLY and FYNNEI. CDR3 residues: CASSPGTSRKSSYNEQFF. The CDR3 region has the DNA TGTGCCAGCAGTCCCGGGACTAGCCGGAAGAGCTCCTACAATGAGCAGTTCTTC.

The CDR3 DNA reads as TGTGCCAGCAGTTTATCACAGGGAGTAAGATCACCCCTCCACTTT. Its translation: CASSLSQGVRSPLHF. The gene calls are TRBV28 and TRBJ1-6, with a possible D match to TRBD1 (6 bases). Trimming left V 1 base short and J 10 bases short, with 14 bases between. The germline CDR1 and CDR2 sequences are MDHEN and SYDVKM. CDR3 size: 15 residues.

The chain links TRBV5-6 to TRBJ1-2; 7 bases are shared with TRBD1. The V segment lost 0 bases and the J segment 8 bases; nucleotides outside the gene matches: 7. Germline CDR1 is SGHDT and CDR2 is YYEEEE. The CDR3 is made up of 14 amino acids. The CDR3 spells CASSLASGGHGYTF. CDR3 coding DNA: TGTGCCAGCAGCTTGGCCTCAGGGGGGCACGGCTACACCTTC.

This clone has only a few counts. The V and J genes are TRBV7-9 and TRBJ2-7; D is unresolved. V was trimmed by 6 bases and J by 2 bases, leaving 11 bases between them. The CDR3 has 13 residues. Looked up from germline, CDR1 is SEHNR and CDR2 is FQNEAQ (reference sequence). CDR3 coding DNA: TGTGCCAGCAGAGACTCTCTGACCTACGAGCAGTACTTC. Its protein product is CASRDSLTYEQYF.

This chain links TRBV5-1 with TRBJ2-7; no clear D. Deletions cut 3 bases from V and 1 base from J, with 11 bases between. The CDR3 runs to 14 residues. The germline V gene has CDR1 SGHRS and CDR2 YFSETQ. CDR3 DNA: TGCGCCAGCAGCTCGTTAACTGATTCCTACGAGCAGTACTTC. Protein: CASSSLTDSYEQYF.

The chain employs TRBV5-6 and TRBJ1-1; D gene unclear. V lost 3 bases to trimming and J lost 7 bases, with 7 bases between them. The CDR3 is 11 residues long. Germline values: CDR1 SGHDT, CDR2 YYEEEE. The CDR3 DNA reads as TGTGCCAGCAGCTGGGGAGATGAAGCTTTCTTT. Its translation is CASSWGDEAFF. Combining the CDR3 with reference TRBV5-6 and TRBJ1-1 gives the whole variable domain DAGVTQSPTHLIKTRGQQVTLRCSPKSGHDTVSWYQQALGQGPQFIFQYYEEEERQRGNFPDRFSGHQFPNYSSELNVNALLLGDSALYLCASSWGDEAFFGQGTRLTVV.

This rearrangement joins TRBV7-9 to TRBJ2-7, with 13 nucleotides matching TRBD2. After removal of 5 bases from V and 2 bases from J, the junction contained 3 bases not matched to a gene. The CDR3 contains 15 residues. Germline lookup yields CDR1 SEHNR and CDR2 FQNEAQ (reference sequence). The CDR3 nucleotides are TGTGCCAGCAGCCACGGACTAGCGGGGGCCTACGAGCAGTACTTC. Amino acid sequence: CASSHGLAGAYEQYF.